This T cell receptor beta chain emerged from a study of shared clonotypes between healthy human individuals. Assay: immunoSEQ multiplex PCR; the TCRdb copy retains only in-frame clones and omits some. The sample consists of about 2 million clones, around 95% of them appearing once. This clone has just one count. The junction does not match germline at one end; this may be a read error. Per germline, CDR1 SGHTA and CDR2 FQGNSA. The CDR3 has 15 residues. The sample taken for sequencing was naive CD4+ T cells sorted from blood. Described subset: CD45RA+ positively selected. This chain joins TRBV7-2 and TRBJ2-3; 7 nucleotides match TRBD2. This clonotype was sampled from a man younger than 35 in good health. The CDR3 sequence is CASSLVGGFTDTQYF. DNA for the CDR3: TGTGCCAGTAGCTTAGTGGGGGGGTTCACAGATACGCAGTATTTT.